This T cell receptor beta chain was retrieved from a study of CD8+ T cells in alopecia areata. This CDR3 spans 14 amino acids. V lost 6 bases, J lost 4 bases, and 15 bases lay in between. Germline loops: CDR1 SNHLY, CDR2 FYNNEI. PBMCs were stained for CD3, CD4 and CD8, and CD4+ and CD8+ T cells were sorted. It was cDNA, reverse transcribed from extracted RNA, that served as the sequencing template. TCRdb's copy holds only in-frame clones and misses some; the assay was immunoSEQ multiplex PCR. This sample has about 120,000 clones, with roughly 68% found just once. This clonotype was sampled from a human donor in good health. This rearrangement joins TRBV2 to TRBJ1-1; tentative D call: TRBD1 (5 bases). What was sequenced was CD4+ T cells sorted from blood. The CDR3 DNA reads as TGTGCCAGCAGGGACGAGGGTCAGGGCACTGAAGCTTTCTTT. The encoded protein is CASRDEGQGTEAFF.